Sequencing of this TCR beta chain was carried out in a study of shared clonotypes between healthy human individuals (dated by TCRdb to 2020 to 2022). For the study in its entirety: The cohort included three men and a couple of women between 18 and 49 years of age. For each donor, three plates each were used for CD4 naive and CD4 memory, two plates were used for CD8 naive, and one plate was used for CD8 memory. The study deeply sequenced blood TCR repertoires of five healthy adults to estimate repertoire size and the extent of clonotype sharing between individuals. Different laboratories and diverse techniques were used to prepare libraries and sequence TCR repertoires, to increase sequencing depth and limit assay-specific biases. Per donor, leukapheresis produced somewhere between about 0.94 and 9 billion PBMCs.

Study-level results and caveats: Naive subsets generally had larger estimated clonotype richness than memory subsets. Across a few donors, approximately 5% of naive CD4, roughly 3.5% of naive CD8, 2.3% of memory CD4, and approximately 0.4% of memory CD8 clonotypes were shared. Pairwise subsampling led to the expectation that sequencing depth would affect the degree of clonotype sharing among donors. Even with the large sequencing depth, rarefaction of the sorted-subset datasets indicated that sequencing was incomplete. The small number of donors limited the genetic and exposure-history diversity represented. Clonotypes shared by all four sorted-subset donors showed higher generation probabilities than non-shared clonotypes. Sampling was limited to blood, and TCR repertoires in tissue likely differ from TCR repertoires in blood.

The donors were healthy, HIV-negative adults who had no recently reported acute infections or vaccinations. Every donor was a Caucasian adult living in Nashville, Tennessee, USA. Magnetic negative selection was used to enrich CD4+ T cells, after which naive cells were positively selected on CD45RA and the negative fraction became the memory subset. After blood collection by leukapheresis, PBMCs were isolated using Ficoll-Histopaque density gradient centrifugation and then cryopreserved in the vapor phase of liquid nitrogen. Analytical flow cytometry was used to check the purity and quantity of every magnetically sorted T cell population. Each sorted fraction had its genomic DNA isolated and then quantified by UV absorbance on a Nanodrop 2000c. Notes on this clone: Its antigen remains undetermined. The input lacks base qualities; no much larger clone sits a single base away.

Using the deep immunoSEQ assay, multiplex PCR amplified TCR CDR3 regions from genomic DNA. For each cell subset, the extracted genomic DNA was distributed evenly across all wells of several immunoSEQ 96-well plates, and each plate served as one replicate. For sorted subsets, each replicate PCR was loaded with 200 ng genomic DNA, equivalent to about 33,000 T cell genomes. The purified libraries were quantified using a Qubit 3.0 fluorometer, sized with a Bioanalyzer 2100, and then quantified again using the KAPA Library Quantification kit. Each immunoSEQ 96-well plate was sequenced on its own single-read 150-cycle Illumina NextSeq 550 flow cell. The original pipeline was this. Because the immunoSEQ output included only junctional sequences and no quality scores, the filtering could not be the same as the filtering used for full-length reads. Sequences were annotated with PyIR, a Python wrapper for IgBLAST v1.9, using IMGT germline references to assign V/J genes and CDR3. Reads with weak V/J assignments (E-value above 1e-6), missing CDR3, stop codons, out-of-frame junctions, or ambiguous translated residues were removed. V3J clonotypes were defined by identical inferred V gene, J gene, and CDR3 amino acid sequence. The percentage overlap between two repertoires was calculated by dividing the number of shared unique clonotypes by the size of the smaller repertoire. Three approaches were used to assess repertoire richness: RTK rarefaction, the Chao1 estimator, and Recon v2.1 estimates of unobserved clonotypes. Generation probabilities for all TCRbeta clonotypes obtained by the gDNA method from four donors were computed using OLGA. Drawn from immuneACCESS, this table holds only the in-frame rearrangements with V and J called that TCRdb kept. Clones are partly lost; checked studies trace under half to an unresolved V gene and leave the rest unexplained. V and J calls and clone size come straight from that table; D and trimming were deduced from the DNA. The sample profile shows under 2.5 million clones; roughly 92% of them were found once. In total, the top ten clones hold 0.37% of the sample.

Relative to germline, V is 3 bases shorter and J is 7 bases shorter, with 17 bases between their ends. From cysteine to phenylalanine, the CDR3 is 14 amino acids long. Only CDR3 DNA remains: 42 bases, in frame from the first base. Looking up the germline V gene yields CDR1 SGHRS and CDR2 YFSETQ. Sequenced sample: naive CD4+ T cells from PBMCs. The sample's cell subset or site label is to be understood as: CD45RA+ positively selected. The chain is assembled from TRBV5-1 and TRBJ2-7; the D gene remains uncertain. This clonotype was sampled from a young man in good health. Some clones in this sample may be carry-over from other donors' samples. The CDR3 region has the sequence CASSSPESGGEQYF. DNA sequence: TGCGCCAGCAGCTCTCCGGAGTCCGGCGGAGAGCAGTACTTC.